The clone carrying this TCR beta chain was seen only a few times. The whole isolated RNA underwent reverse transcription, so sequencing captured expressed TCRB transcripts. Profiling relied on immunoSEQ multiplex PCR, and the TCRdb table lists in-frame clones only, not all of them. The sample shows nearly 250,000 clones, 13% to 15% of them seen only once. There are 16 residues in the CDR3. Trimming removed 3 bases from V and 0 bases from J; junction bases left unmatched: 1. The germline V gene has CDR1 SGHAT and CDR2 FQNNGV. The sample belongs to a study of beta chain features in type 1 diabetes. The specimen sequenced was naive CD4+ T cells from blood. The chain carries TRBV11-2 and TRBJ2-6; 8 nucleotides match TRBD1. The origin of this receptor is a woman aged 40 to 50 in good health. The CDR3, as DNA: TGTGCCAGCAGCTTGGACAGGGACTCTGGGGCCAACGTCCTGACTTTC. This gives the protein CASSLDRDSGANVLTF.